Below are 22 T cell receptor beta chains sequenced from a single sample in a study of T cell responses to AZD1222 COVID-19 vaccine. TCRdb's copy holds only in-frame clones and misses some; the assay was immunoSEQ multiplex PCR. The table records roughly 150,000 clones, 75% to 90% of them present only once. The sequences come from peripheral blood, collected on day 0 of AZD1222 vaccination. These receptor sequences come from an adult in good health.

This clone was seen only once. The V and J genes are TRBV7-9 and TRBJ1-3; TRBD1 might be the D (5 bases). The CDR3 spans 16 residues. Trimming stripped 5 bases from V and 0 bases from J, with 14 bases between. Germline CDR1 and CDR2: SEHNR and FQNEAQ (reference sequence). CDR3: CASSPPGTYSGNTIYF. The CDR3 DNA follows: TGTGCCAGCAGCCCCCCGGGGACTTACTCTGGAAACACCATATATTTT.

Only one count was recorded for this clone. The chain joins TRBV14 to TRBJ2-7, with D tentatively TRBD1 or TRBD2 (6 bases each). CDR1 and CDR2 from the germline V gene are SGHDN and FVKESK. V lost 4 bases, J lost 5 bases, and 18 bases lay in between. The CDR3 contains 15 residues. The chain's CDR3 is CASSPGLGGINEQYF. The DNA for the CDR3 is TGTGCCAGCAGCCCAGGGTTAGGGGGGATAAACGAGCAGTACTTC.

To note about this clone: Lacking the conserved final phenylalanine or tryptophan, this CDR3 likely reflects a read error. Because the CDR3's place on the DNA is in doubt, the DNA is left out and the CDR3 is given as listed by TCRdb. CDR3: CASSKPTDPL. The J gene is TRBJ2-4, the V gene TRBV6-5. The CDR3 is 10 residues long, ends included. The germline V gene encodes CDR1 MNHEY and CDR2 SVGAGI.

The chain links TRBV25-1 to TRBJ2-7; 11 positions agree with TRBD1. The germline V gene encodes CDR1 MGHDK and CDR2 SYGVNS. This CDR3 contains 16 residues. V gave up 4 bases and J gave up 2 bases; unmatched junction bases: 7. DNA of the CDR3: TGTGCCAGCAGTGCCCCCCCGGGACAGGGGGCCTACGAGCAGTACTTC. As protein: CASSAPPGQGAYEQYF.

CDR3 loop: CASSQEWNSPLHF. CDR3 bases: TGCGCCAGCAGCCAAGAATGGAATTCACCCCTCCACTTT. The chain is built from TRBV4-3 and TRBJ1-6; D not certain. CDR3 size: 13 residues. V was shortened by 0 bases and J by 7 bases, with 4 bases between the two germline ends. In germline, CDR1 is LGHNA, CDR2 YSLEER.

This rearrangement joins TRBV11-2 to TRBJ2-2; 8 nucleotides agree with TRBD1. In germline, CDR1 is SGHAT, CDR2 FQNNGV. CDR3 size: 17 residues. The V gene end was trimmed by 1 base and the J gene end by 5 bases; junction bases not matched to a gene: 9. The CDR3 sequence: CASSLVGRGTGTGELFF. In DNA form, the CDR3 reads TGTGCCAGCAGCTTAGTAGGTCGGGGGACAGGTACCGGGGAGCTGTTTTTT. The variable domain in full, completed from reference TRBV11-2 and TRBJ2-2, reads EAGVAQSPRYKIIEKRQSVAFWCNPISGHATLYWYQQILGQGPKLLIQFQNNGVVDDSQLPKDRFSAERLKGVDSTLKIQPAKLEDSAVYLCASSLVGRGTGTGELFFGEGSRLTVL.

The genes are TRBV18 and TRBJ2-1; D is possibly TRBD1 (6 bases). This CDR3 comprises 15 residues. Germline V gene lookup returns CDR1 KGHSH and CDR2 LQKENI. Between the trimmed V and J ends, which lost 0 bases and 6 bases, there was a span of 12 bases. The CDR3 coding sequence is TGTGCCAGCTCACCACCCACAGGGATCATCAATGAGCAGTTCTTC. It codes for CASSPPTGIINEQFF.

V gene TRBV7-9 combines with J gene TRBJ2-5; D not certain. Germline V CDR1 and CDR2: SEHNR, FQNEAQ (reference sequence). CDR3 length equals 12 residues. The V and J ends lost 5 bases and 4 bases respectively, with 8 bases between them. The CDR3 bases are TGTGCCAGCAGCCAAGCTGGAGAGACCCAGTACTTC. Translating it yields CASSQAGETQYF.

V is TRBV5-1 and J is TRBJ2-2; weak D call: TRBD1 (6 bases). The V and J ends lost 5 bases and 6 bases respectively, with 11 bases between them. The V gene's germline CDR1 is SGHRS and CDR2 YFSETQ. The CDR3 is 13 residues long. CDR3 sequence reads: CASSSKGAGELFF. CDR3 DNA: TGCGCCAGCAGTAGCAAGGGGGCCGGGGAGCTGTTTTTT.

In this sample, this clone turned up once. The chain joins TRBV19 to TRBJ2-7, with TRBD2 as a possible D gene (7 bases). Germline CDR1 is LNHDA and CDR2 is SQIVND (reference sequence). The CDR3 consists of 13 residues. Deletions cut 2 bases from V and 7 bases from J, with 12 bases between. Written as DNA, the CDR3 is TGTGCCAGTAGTATAATCAGGGGAGGGGAGCAGTACTTC. It is translated as CASSIIRGGEQYF. The full variable domain, its missing parts supplied by reference TRBV19 and TRBJ2-7, is DGGITQSPKYLFRKEGQNVTLSCEQNLNHDAMYWYRQDPGQGLRLIYYSQIVNDFQKGDIAEGYSVSREKKESFPLTVTSAQKNPTAFYLCASSIIRGGEQYFGPGTRLTVT.

The genes are TRBV19 and TRBJ1-5; 10 bases line up with TRBD1. Germline V CDR1 and CDR2: LNHDA, SQIVND (reference sequence). The CDR3 contains 16 residues. Unmatched junction bases numbered 4, after V lost 5 bases and J lost 0 bases. The CDR3: CASSLGQGVSNQPQHF. The CDR3 DNA reads as TGTGCCAGTAGTCTCGGACAGGGGGTTAGCAATCAGCCCCAGCATTTT. The whole variable domain, remainder taken from reference TRBV19 and TRBJ1-5, is DGGITQSPKYLFRKEGQNVTLSCEQNLNHDAMYWYRQDPGQGLRLIYYSQIVNDFQKGDIAEGYSVSREKKESFPLTVTSAQKNPTAFYLCASSLGQGVSNQPQHFGDGTRLSIL.

This chain uses TRBV2 with TRBJ2-4; TRBD2 might be the D (8 bases). Trimming pared 8 bases from V and 6 bases from J, leaving 17 bases between. The CDR3 is 14 amino acids. CDR1 and CDR2 from the germline V gene are SNHLY and FYNNEI. The CDR3 sequence: CASRGGRGRNIQYF. CDR3 DNA: TGTGCCAGCCGGGGGGGCAGGGGGAGAAACATTCAGTACTTC.

The chain combines TRBV5-1 with TRBJ1-5; no firm D call. The germline gives CDR1 SGHRS, CDR2 YFSETQ. CDR3 size: 14 residues. V was clipped by 2 bases and J by 3 bases, with 9 bases between them. The CDR3, as DNA: TGCGCCAGCAGCTTAGGAGGGCCCAATCAGCCCCAGCATTTT. Protein sequence: CASSLGGPNQPQHF.

The chain couples TRBV9 to TRBJ2-5; 8 bases line up with TRBD2. Germline V CDR1 and CDR2: SGDLS, YYNGEE. This CDR3 contains 15 residues. Trimming took 7 bases from V and 0 from J; bases not matched to a gene: 8. Here the CDR3 reads CASAPGGTNQETQYF. The CDR3 DNA follows: TGTGCCAGCGCACCGGGGGGGACGAACCAAGAGACCCAGTACTTC. The variable domain in full, with the rest retrieved from reference TRBV9 and TRBJ2-5, is DSGVTQTPKHLITATGQRVTLRCSPRSGDLSVYWYQQSLDQGLQFLIQYYNGEERAKGNILERFSAQQFPDLHSELNLSSLELGDSALYFCASAPGGTNQETQYFGPGTRLLVL.

The chain employs TRBV7-9 and TRBJ2-7; D might be TRBD1 (5 bases). Trimming pared 1 base from V and 2 bases from J, leaving 9 bases between. The CDR3 is 14 amino acids. Per germline, CDR1 SEHNR and CDR2 FQNEAQ (reference sequence). The CDR3 nucleotides read TGTGCCAGCAGCTTAGAAGGGGCAGCCTACGAGCAGTACTTC. Translated: CASSLEGAAYEQYF.

The chain combines TRBV6-5 with TRBJ1-5; D is ambiguous. Trimming left V 6 bases short and J 2 bases short, with 11 bases between. The CDR3 is 14 amino acids. Per the germline V gene, CDR1 is MNHEY and CDR2 is SVGAGI. CDR3 DNA sequence: TGTGCCAGCAGGGGAAGGATGCGCAATCAGCCCCAGCATTTT. The encoded protein is CASRGRMRNQPQHF.

The CDR3, as DNA: TGTGCCAGCAGCTTAGACGCTCGGACGGCTGAAGCTTTCTTT. Translating it yields CASSLDARTAEAFF. J is TRBJ1-1 and V is TRBV7-3; D unresolved. Germline V gives CDR1 SGHTA, CDR2 FQGTGA. This CDR3 is built from 14 residues. The V end was cut by 2 bases, the J end by 6 bases, with 13 bases between.

The chain carries TRBV2 and TRBJ2-5, with D unclear. This CDR3 is 15 amino acids long. V was cut by 3 bases and J by 0 bases, with 11 bases left in between. Germline values: CDR1 SNHLY, CDR2 FYNNEI. In nucleotides, the CDR3 is TGTGCCAGCAGTGAGCAAAACCTAGACCAAGAGACCCAGTACTTC. Its protein product is CASSEQNLDQETQYF.

The CDR3 spells CSVVQGLNQPQHF. The CDR3 DNA is TGCAGCGTTGTGCAGGGTCTCAATCAGCCCCAGCATTTT. The chain has TRBV29-1 and TRBJ1-5; maybe TRBD1 (5 bases). The CDR3 is 13 amino acids. Germline V gives CDR1 SQVTM, CDR2 ANQGSEA. The V end lost 4 bases, the J end lost 3 bases, and 10 bases lay between the germline ends.

In its sample, this clone was seen a few times. V is TRBV2 and J is TRBJ1-4; D call uncertain. CDR3 length: 15 amino acids. The germline V gene encodes CDR1 SNHLY and CDR2 FYNNEI. V lost 5 bases to trimming and J lost 5 bases, with 15 bases between them. The CDR3 sequence: CASSPSLGRNEKLFF. CDR3 DNA: TGTGCCAGCAGTCCGTCACTGGGGAGAAATGAAAAACTGTTTTTT. The variable domain in full, completed from reference TRBV2 and TRBJ1-4, reads EPEVTQTPSHQVTQMGQEVILRCVPISNHLYFYWYRQILGQKVEFLVSFYNNEISEKSEIFDDQFSVERPDGSNFTLKIRSTKLEDSAMYFCASSPSLGRNEKLFFGSGTQLSVL.

This clone appeared a single time. The chain couples TRBV20-1 to TRBJ1-1; TRBD1 is a possible D gene (6 bases). The CDR3 extends over 16 amino acids. Trimming pared 3 bases from V and 4 bases from J, leaving 21 bases between. Per germline, CDR1 DFQATT and CDR2 SNEGSKA (reference sequence). CDR3 amino acids: CSASGRGRNFVTEAFF. In DNA form, the CDR3 reads TGCAGTGCTAGTGGCAGGGGAAGAAACTTTGTCACTGAAGCTTTCTTT.

The chain links TRBV2 to TRBJ2-6; D possibly matches TRBD1 or TRBD2 (5 bases each). This CDR3 is 16 amino acids long. The germline gives CDR1 SNHLY, CDR2 FYNNEI. Trimming left V 6 bases short and J 0 bases short, with 12 bases between. The CDR3 here is CASRGDRSSGANVLTF. The DNA of the CDR3 is TGTGCCAGCAGAGGGGACCGCAGCTCTGGGGCCAACGTCCTGACTTTC.